The next 17 T cell receptor beta chains were all read from a single sample in a study of response to subunit inactivated influenza vaccine. TCRdb used MiXCR to reprocess the RT-PCR reads, holding one entry per CDR3 protein. This table holds more than 150,000 distinct CDR3 sequences, 9.2% found once. The source material was non-naive T cells sorted from PBMCs, sampled on the day of vaccination. The receptors come from a man aged 50-60 years who received an inactivated influenza vaccine.

This clonotype was found many times. The chain employs TRBV12-3 or TRBV12-4 and TRBJ2-7; no reliable D call. With 1 base removed from V and 7 bases from J, the gap between germline ends came to 11 bases. This CDR3 is 13 amino acids long. Here the CDR3 reads CASSLVRPWEQYF. The CDR3 DNA is TGTGCCAGCAGTTTAGTCAGGCCTTGGGAGCAGTACTTC.

A remark on this clonotype: One end of the junction varies from germline; a read error may be responsible. The chain has TRBV18 and TRBJ2-1, with D hard to call. Germline V gene sequence: CDR1 KGHSH, CDR2 LQKENI. The length of the CDR3 is 12 residues. The CDR3 DNA reads TGTGCCAGCCCACCATCGTACGGGGAGCAGTTCTTC. Its translation is CASPPSYGEQFF.

Many counts were recorded for this clonotype. The chain has TRBV20-1 and TRBJ1-4; the D gene is possibly TRBD1 (5 bases). This CDR3 has 14 amino acids. Trimming cost V 3 bases and J 8 bases, with 16 bases left between them. Germline V gene lookup returns CDR1 DFQATT and CDR2 SNEGSKA (reference sequence). As DNA, the CDR3 is TGCAGTGCTAGTATCCAGACAGCGGGAGAAAAACTGTTTTTT. It encodes CSASIQTAGEKLFF.

This clonotype appeared a few times. The CDR3 protein is CASSLDPDTQYF. The DNA of the CDR3 is TGCGCCAGCAGCTTGGACCCAGATACGCAGTATTTT. The J gene is TRBJ2-3, the V gene TRBV5-1; no clear D gene. V gave up 0 bases and J gave up 4 bases, with 3 bases separating them. The CDR3 runs to 12 residues. Germline CDR1 reads SGHRS; CDR2 reads YFSETQ.

This clonotype was counted ten times or more. Relative to the germline gene, one junction end is altered; a read error may explain this. The rearrangement joins TRBV29-1 to TRBJ1-1, with D possibly being TRBD1 (5 bases). Germline V gene sequence: CDR1 SQVTM, CDR2 ANQGSEA. CDR3 length equals 13 residues. Here the CDR3 DNA reads TGCAGCGGTGAAACAGGTCAGGGCACTGAAGCTTTCTTT. Translated: CSGETGQGTEAFF.

The chain links TRBV7-2 to TRBJ2-2; D call uncertain. Trimming cost V 1 base and J 6 bases, with 9 bases left between them. The V gene's germline CDR1 is SGHTA and CDR2 FQGNSA. CDR3 size: 14 residues. CDR3 amino acids: CASSLGWGSGELFF. CDR3 coding DNA: TGTGCCAGCAGCTTAGGGTGGGGTTCCGGGGAGCTGTTTTTT.

Only one count was recorded for this clonotype. This may be a read error, as it is one base from a much larger clone. This chain joins TRBV20-1 and TRBJ1-1; weak D call: TRBD1 (6 bases). With 3 bases removed from V and 6 bases from J, the gap between germline ends came to 20 bases. CDR3 length: 15 amino acids. CDR1 is DFQATT, CDR2 SNEGSKA, per germline (reference sequence). Here the CDR3 reads CSASGQWASWAEAFF. The CDR3, as DNA: TGCAGTGCTAGCGGACAGTGGGCCTCATGGGCTGAAGCTTTCTTT.

This rearrangement joins TRBV30 to TRBJ2-7; D remains ambiguous. Trimming pared 3 bases from V and 0 bases from J, leaving 3 bases between. CDR1 is GTSNPN, CDR2 SVGIG, per germline (reference sequence). This CDR3 is built from 11 residues. The CDR3 region is CAWRDSYEQYF. The CDR3 nucleotides read TGTGCCTGGAGGGACTCCTACGAGCAGTACTTC.

This clonotype appeared many times. The chain recombines TRBV7-2 with TRBJ2-3; no clear D. Germline-derived CDR1 and CDR2 are SGHTA and FQGNSA. This CDR3 has 12 residues. V dropped 5 bases and J dropped 4 bases, with 7 bases sitting between them. As DNA, the CDR3 is TGTGCCAGCAGCCGGCTGGCAGATACGCAGTATTTT. This codes for CASSRLADTQYF.

This clonotype has more than one count but fewer than ten. V is TRBV7-9 and J is TRBJ2-7; 8 bases match TRBD1. The V gene end was trimmed by 0 bases and the J gene end by 1 base; junction bases not matched to a gene: 5. Germline V gene sequence: CDR1 SEHNR, CDR2 FQNEAQ (reference sequence). This CDR3 has 16 residues. The CDR3 nucleotides read TGTGCCAGCAGCTTAGCATCGGGACAGGTGTCCTACGAGCAGTACTTC. Encoded protein: CASSLASGQVSYEQYF.

This clonotype has at least ten counts. V is TRBV4-1 and J is TRBJ2-3; no clear D. Germline CDR1 reads MGHRA; CDR2 reads YSYEKL. V was clipped by 0 bases and J by 2 bases, with 6 bases between them. There are 14 residues in the CDR3. CDR3 sequence: CASSQDGDTDTQYF. CDR3 DNA sequence: TGCGCCAGCAGCCAAGACGGCGACACAGATACGCAGTATTTT.

The genes are TRBV7-9 and TRBJ2-1; 11 bases align to TRBD2. V shed 5 bases and J 6 bases; nucleotides not matched to a gene: 9. CDR1 SEHNR and CDR2 FQNEAQ come from the germline V gene (reference sequence). The CDR3 is made up of 16 amino acids. CDR3 nucleotide sequence: TGTGCCAGCAGCAATAGCGGGAGGGCCGTTGGCAATGAGCAGTTCTTC. Translated, it gives CASSNSGRAVGNEQFF. Full variable domain (remainder filled in from reference TRBV7-9 and TRBJ2-1): DTGVSQNPRHKITKRGQNVTFRCDPISEHNRLYWYRQTLGQGPEFLTYFQNEAQLEKSRLLSDRFSAERPKGSFSTLEIQRTEQGDSAMYLCASSNSGRAVGNEQFFGPGTRLTVL.

This clonotype was counted between two and nine times. This chain uses TRBV10-3 with TRBJ1-4, with 7 bases lining up with TRBD1. Germline values: CDR1 ENHRY, CDR2 SYGVKD. The CDR3 spans 16 residues. V lost 0 bases to trimming and J lost 7 bases; unmatched junction nucleotides: 8. CDR3 protein: CAISESKGQSPEKLFF. In DNA form, the CDR3 reads TGTGCCATCAGTGAGTCGAAGGGACAGAGCCCTGAAAAACTGTTTTTT.

In its sample, this clonotype is medium-sized. The chain joins TRBV29-1 to TRBJ2-3; TRBD2 is a possible D gene (5 bases). CDR3 size: 14 residues. Trimming removed 3 bases at V and 1 base at J, with 11 bases between. The germline gives CDR1 SQVTM, CDR2 ANQGSEA. This CDR3 reads CSVESGVGTDTQYF. In nucleotides, the CDR3 is TGCAGCGTTGAGTCCGGGGTAGGCACAGATACGCAGTATTTT.

This clonotype was found a few times. This chain connects TRBV18 to TRBJ1-1; 7 bases match TRBD1. This CDR3 is built from 17 residues. V lost 1 base and J lost 1; bases outside the gene matches: 9. Germline CDR1 is KGHSH and CDR2 is LQKENI. CDR3 protein: CASSPRGLGGSNTEAFF. CDR3 coding DNA: TGTGCCAGCTCACCACGGGGTTTAGGGGGCTCGAACACTGAAGCTTTCTTT.

This clonotype occurred many times. The chain has TRBV7-9 and TRBJ2-7; maybe TRBD1 (6 bases). The CDR3 loop spans 13 amino acids. CDR1 is SEHNR and CDR2 is FQNEAQ in the germline V gene (reference sequence). Trimming took off 5 bases at V and 5 bases at J, with 13 bases between the two ends. CDR3 amino acids: CASSLSQGNEQYF. CDR3 in DNA: TGTGCCAGCAGCCTCAGCCAGGGGAACGAGCAGTACTTC.

The gene calls are TRBV7-2 and TRBJ2-7; TRBD1 matches 12 bases. Germline V gene sequence: CDR1 SGHTA, CDR2 FQGNSA. V lost 4 bases and J lost 3; bases outside the gene matches: 4. The CDR3 is made up of 15 amino acids. CDR3 loop: CASSYGTGGLYEQYF. CDR3 bases: TGTGCCAGCAGCTACGGGACAGGGGGCCTCTACGAGCAGTACTTC. The whole variable domain, remainder taken from reference TRBV7-2 and TRBJ2-7, is GAGVSQSPSNKVTEKGKDVELRCDPISGHTALYWYRQSLGQGLEFLIYFQGNSAPDKSGLPSDRFSAERTGGSVSTLTIQRTQQEDSAVYLCASSYGTGGLYEQYFGPGTRLTVT.